This T cell receptor beta chain comes out of a study of T cell repertoires in cytomegalovirus infection. Whole-study findings and limits: HLA-C-restricted CMV clonotypes gave the most frequent clonotype in two of eight donors.

This clonotype was seen ten or more times. Antigen unknown. Germline V lookup: CDR1 SGHVS, CDR2 FNYEAQ. V was pared by 1 base and J by 9 bases, with 12 bases of the junction left unmatched. This CDR3 has 17 amino acids. TCRdb re-analysed the reads in MiXCR, keeping a single row per CDR3 protein. The sample includes about 770,000 distinct CDR3 sequences, almost 30% of them seen just once. V and J are TRBV7-6 and TRBJ2-1, with 10 bases lining up with TRBD1. Sequenced here: cultured CD8+ T cells from PBMCs, sampled from culture after CMV antigen stimulation. The sequence was obtained from a human donor in good health (CMV status not recorded). Some clones in this sample may be carry-over from other donors' samples. CDR3 coding DNA: TGTGCCAGCAGCTTAGTCCCGGGACAGGGGATGTTGAGTGAGCAGTTCTTC. Its translation: CASSLVPGQGMLSEQFF.